This T cell receptor (beta chain) was recovered during a study of vaccination and CD4 T cells after COVID-19. Study details: The stimulus for the cells was overlapping spike peptides derived from SARS-CoV-2, HCoV-NL63, HCoV-OC43 and HCoV-229E. Control cultures were supplied with a CEFX pool, an HIV-1 Nef pool, or no peptide at all. Findings and limits, study-wide: Researchers report that 304 of 307 vaccine-specific clones in convalescent patients proved spike mono-reactive.

The Oncomine TCR Beta short-read assay sequenced DNA from cultured CD4+ T cells. TCRdb itself ran the PCR reads through MiXCR, one entry per CDR3 protein. Of several thousand distinct CDR3 sequences in the sample, around 50% were seen once. Germline V lookup: CDR1 SGHTA, CDR2 FQGNSA. The CDR3 length is 13 residues. The V gene lost 3 bases and the J gene lost 7 bases, with 12 bases spanning the gap. Comments on this clonotype: Its matching antigen is unknown.

Described treatment: approximately nine-day PBMC culture with coronavirus spike peptide pools or control peptides (ViraFEST assay). The positive PCR dates, which preceded the US Alpha, Beta and Delta variants, fell between March and December 2020. This receptor was taken from a human donor who had recovered from COVID-19. The chain couples TRBV7-2 to TRBJ1-1; D unclear. Sequenced material: CD4+ T cells from blood, cultured in vitro. The CDR3 is CASSFQGYYEAFF. The CDR3 nucleotides read TGTGCCAGCAGCTTTCAAGGCTACTATGAAGCTTTCTTT. Complete variable domain (other parts from reference TRBV7-2 and TRBJ1-1): GAGVSQSPSNKVTEKGKDVELRCDPISGHTALYWYRQSLGQGLEFLIYFQGNSAPDKSGLPSDRFSAERTGGSVSTLTIQRTQQEDSAVYLCASSFQGYYEAFFGQGTRLTVV.